A single sample is the source of the 3 T cell receptor beta chains below, sequenced in a study of T cell changes during pregnancy in multiple sclerosis. Profiling relied on immunoSEQ multiplex PCR, and the TCRdb table lists in-frame clones only, not all of them. The table has under 70,000 clones, 91% seen once. This specimen consisted of peripheral blood, obtained after pregnancy. These receptors were collected from a female donor in good health, enrolled as a control in a pregnancy study.

V gene TRBV18 combines with J gene TRBJ2-7; 11 nucleotides match TRBD1. The CDR3 is 14 residues long. CDR1 is KGHSH, CDR2 LQKENI, per germline. J lost 7 bases, V lost 2 bases, and 4 bases had no gene match. CDR3 sequence reads: CASSPGQGAGEQYF. The CDR3 nucleotides are TGTGCCAGCTCACCAGGACAGGGGGCTGGGGAGCAGTACTTC. Supplemented by reference TRBV18 and TRBJ2-7, the full variable domain reads NAGVMQNPRHLVRRRGQEARLRCSPMKGHSHVYWYRQLPEEGLKFMVYLQKENIIDESGMPKERFSAEFPKEGPSILRIQQVVRGDSAAYFCASSPGQGAGEQYFGPGTRLTVT.

The V and J genes are TRBV7-2 and TRBJ2-7; TRBD2 aligns across 8 bases. CDR1 SGHTA and CDR2 FQGNSA come from the germline V gene. V lost 2 bases to trimming and J lost 5 bases; unmatched junction nucleotides: 8. The CDR3 covers 15 residues. The CDR3 bases are TGTGCCAGCAGCTTAAATGGCGGGGGGACCCACGAGCAGTACTTC. Its protein is CASSLNGGGTHEQYF.

The CDR3 nucleotides are TGTGCCAGCTCACCAAAGCGGGGGATAAGCAATGAGCAGTTCTTC. As protein: CASSPKRGISNEQFF. V is TRBV18 and J is TRBJ2-1; 8 bases are a match to TRBD2. Losses at the gene ends were 2 bases for V and 6 bases for J; bases not matched to a gene: 6. The germline CDR1 and CDR2 sequences are KGHSH and LQKENI. The CDR3 runs 15 residues. Filled out from reference TRBV18 and TRBJ2-1, the complete variable domain reads NAGVMQNPRHLVRRRGQEARLRCSPMKGHSHVYWYRQLPEEGLKFMVYLQKENIIDESGMPKERFSAEFPKEGPSILRIQQVVRGDSAAYFCASSPKRGISNEQFFGPGTRLTVL.